Reported below is one TCR beta chain. What it recognizes is unknown. This specimen belongs to a study of CD4 T cells in relation to SARS-CoV-2 and coronaviruses. Across the study: After roughly 11 days of antigen culture, PBMC TCR beta CDR3s were sequenced.

CD4+ T cells from unexposed donors were obtained before the COVID-19 pandemic (2011-2018). Isolation of CD4+ T cells took place after approximately eleven days in culture. Cells permitting, SARS-CoV-2 S/N and four cold-coronavirus spikes were tested on unexposed-donor CD4+ T cells. Data came from immunoSEQ multiplex PCR; TCRdb stores just in-frame clones and leaves some out. Among around 20,000 clones, about 77% were seen once, and the ten largest hold about a fifth. V was trimmed by 4 bases and J by 5 bases, leaving 6 bases between them. CDR3 size: 11 residues. Germline CDR1 SGHNT, CDR2 YYREEE (reference sequence).

The chain links TRBV5-4 to TRBJ1-2; D call uncertain. The TCR comes from a human donor in good health. The source material was CD4+ T cells from PBMCs, cultured in vitro. The CDR3 loop reads CASSQDYGYTF. The CDR3 DNA sequence: TGTGCCAGCAGCCAGGATTATGGCTACACCTTC.